A selection of T cell receptor beta chains follows, all from one sample in a study of identical twins. TCRdb reprocessed the 5' RACE reads via MiXCR and lists one record per CDR3 protein. The sample records approximately 670,000 distinct CDR3 sequences, approximately 6% being singletons. Material: naive T cells sorted from blood. Every receptor here comes from a man younger than 30 in good health. Both conserved end residues are trimmed from each CDR3. The listing skips clone size in some rows; elsewhere it reads once, few, many or a size class.

TRBV3-1	-	TRBJ2-1	ASSQDLVTGEQF
TRBV6-2/TRBV6-3	-	TRBJ2-1	ASSLTVVSEQF
TRBV3-1	few	TRBJ2-2	ASSHQKTARTTGELF
TRBV27	many	TRBJ2-3	ASTSPRSGRAGYTQY
TRBV20-1	few	TRBJ2-3	SARDWASTDTQY
TRBV20-1	many	TRBJ2-1	SAREKYNEQF
TRBV27	many	TRBJ1-1	ASSPGLYTEAF
TRBV12-3/TRBV12-4	many	TRBJ2-4	ASSFRGNIQY
TRBV5-6	-	TRBJ1-2	ASSLEAGRYGYT
TRBV5-1	many	TRBJ2-1	ASRDSGEQF
TRBV4-3	many	TRBJ2-7	ASSQDRRTYEQY
TRBV7-9	many	TRBJ2-3	ASSPSVNTQY
TRBV29-1	-	TRBJ2-7	SVPGWGSYEQY
TRBV29-1	many	TRBJ2-2	SVEGGAGTGELF
TRBV30	many	TRBJ2-5	AWSSVQETQY
TRBV12-3/TRBV12-4	many	TRBJ1-2	ASSFGGRYTGYT
TRBV10-3	many	TRBJ2-2	AISELRTGTGELF
TRBV12-3/TRBV12-4	-	TRBJ2-5	ASYGQTGGPQETQY
TRBV20-1	many	TRBJ2-3	SAGGQGAITDTQY
TRBV5-1	many	TRBJ1-1	ASSPKQQGEAF
TRBV6-5	many	TRBJ2-1	ASSYSEFYNEQF
TRBV4-2	-	TRBJ2-1	ASSNSGTALAGGYNEQF
TRBV20-1	-	TRBJ1-1	SARRQFMNTEAF
TRBV6-2/TRBV6-3	-	TRBJ2-7	ASSYSLGQASYEQY
TRBV20-1	-	TRBJ2-3	SARVEDTQY
TRBV6-2/TRBV6-3	few	TRBJ2-3	ASSRVEVPSYTQY
TRBV12-3/TRBV12-4	many	TRBJ2-1	ASSLLSLNEQF
TRBV5-5	many	TRBJ2-5	ASSFSLAGVGETQY
TRBV7-2	few	TRBJ2-5	ASSSRLAGWETQY
TRBV10-3	many	TRBJ1-1	AILRQGPSNTEAF
TRBV20-1	-	TRBJ2-7	SARDRGPMWEQY
TRBV11-2	-	TRBJ2-1	ASSLVTSGAPFNEQF
TRBV29-1	-	TRBJ1-1	SVEDGWYRNTEAF
TRBV12-3/TRBV12-4	many	TRBJ2-7	ASSPSGQLFEQY
TRBV6-1	few	TRBJ2-7	ASRVPGQPVLEQY
TRBV24-1	-	TRBJ2-5	ATSDLPTSGSEETQY
TRBV24-1	few	TRBJ2-3	ATSENPSGAQY
TRBV6-2/TRBV6-3	few	TRBJ2-5	ASSYTDSLQETQY
TRBV11-2	many	TRBJ2-1	ASSLVGPKYNEQF
TRBV29-1	many	TRBJ2-5	SAGGGADWTQY
TRBV5-6	many	TRBJ2-7	ASRGGDYEQY
TRBV7-9	few	TRBJ2-2	ASSFEVGSNTGELF
TRBV7-2	-	TRBJ2-7	ASSSPGTGAWEQY
TRBV12-3/TRBV12-4	many	TRBJ1-2	ATDYGANYGYT
TRBV29-1	many	TRBJ1-4	SVEIQGNEKLF
TRBV7-6	few	TRBJ2-1	ASSFRDAKSSYNEQF
TRBV20-1	few	TRBJ2-7	SARGGVLSYEQY
TRBV20-1	many	TRBJ1-1	SARDQADTEAF
TRBV10-1	many	TRBJ2-2	ASSEDYGRGATGELF
TRBV29-1	few	TRBJ2-5	SPEPGLAGGPGETQY
TRBV28	many	TRBJ2-5	ASRPNWGRENQETQY
TRBV7-8	many	TRBJ1-1	ASSSTGKGTEAF
TRBV30	-	TRBJ2-5	AWSRQGGSETQY
TRBV7-2	-	TRBJ2-1	ASSPGGDNEQF
TRBV6-1	many	TRBJ1-3	ASSTSGERTGNNIY